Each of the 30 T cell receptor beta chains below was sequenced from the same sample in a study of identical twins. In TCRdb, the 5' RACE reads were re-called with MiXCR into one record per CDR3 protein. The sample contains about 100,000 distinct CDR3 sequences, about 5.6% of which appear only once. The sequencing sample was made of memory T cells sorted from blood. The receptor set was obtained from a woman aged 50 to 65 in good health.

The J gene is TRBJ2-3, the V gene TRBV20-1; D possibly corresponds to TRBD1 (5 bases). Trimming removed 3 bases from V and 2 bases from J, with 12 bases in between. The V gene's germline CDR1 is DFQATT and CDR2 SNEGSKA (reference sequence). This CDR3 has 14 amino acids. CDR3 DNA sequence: TGCAGTGCTAGTTCGGACACAACCACAGATACGCAGTATTTT. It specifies CSASSDTTTDTQYF.

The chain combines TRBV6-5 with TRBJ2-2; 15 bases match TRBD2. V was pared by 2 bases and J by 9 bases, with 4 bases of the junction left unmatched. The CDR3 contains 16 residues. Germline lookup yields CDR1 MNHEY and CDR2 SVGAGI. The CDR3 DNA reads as TGTGCCAGCAGTTACCGGACTAGCGGGAGGGAGCGGGAGCTGTTTTTT. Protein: CASSYRTSGRERELFF.

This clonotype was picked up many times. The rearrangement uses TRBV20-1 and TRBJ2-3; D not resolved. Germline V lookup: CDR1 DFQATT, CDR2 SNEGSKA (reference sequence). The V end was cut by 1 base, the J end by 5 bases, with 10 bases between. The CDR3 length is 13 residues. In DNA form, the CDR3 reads TGCAGTGCTAGAGTTTCAGGCCAAGATACGCAGTATTTT. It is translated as CSARVSGQDTQYF.

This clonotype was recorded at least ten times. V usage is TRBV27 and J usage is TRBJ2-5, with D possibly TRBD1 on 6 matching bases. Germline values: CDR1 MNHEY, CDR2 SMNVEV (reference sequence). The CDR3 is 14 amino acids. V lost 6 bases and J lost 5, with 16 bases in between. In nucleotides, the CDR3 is TGTGCCAGCAGACCTCAGGGGACCCGCGAGACCCAGTACTTC. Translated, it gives CASRPQGTRETQYF.

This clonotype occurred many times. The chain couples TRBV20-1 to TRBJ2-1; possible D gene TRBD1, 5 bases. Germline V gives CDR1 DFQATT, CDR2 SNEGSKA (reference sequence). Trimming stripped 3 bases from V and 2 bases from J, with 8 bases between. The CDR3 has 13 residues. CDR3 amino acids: CSARTAPYNEQFF. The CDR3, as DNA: TGCAGTGCTAGGACAGCGCCCTACAATGAGCAGTTCTTC.

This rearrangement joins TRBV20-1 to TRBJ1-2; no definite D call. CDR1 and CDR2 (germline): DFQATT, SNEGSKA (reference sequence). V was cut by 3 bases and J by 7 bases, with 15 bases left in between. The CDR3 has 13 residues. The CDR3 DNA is TGCAGTGCTAGTAAAGACGCGGCCCCTGGCTACACCTTC. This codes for CSASKDAAPGYTF.

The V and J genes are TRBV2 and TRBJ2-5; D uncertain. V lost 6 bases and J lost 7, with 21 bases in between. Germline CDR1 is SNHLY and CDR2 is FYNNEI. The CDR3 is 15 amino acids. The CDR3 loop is CASRRVLGIRGTQYF. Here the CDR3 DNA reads TGTGCCAGCAGAAGGGTGTTAGGAATAAGAGGGACCCAGTACTTC.

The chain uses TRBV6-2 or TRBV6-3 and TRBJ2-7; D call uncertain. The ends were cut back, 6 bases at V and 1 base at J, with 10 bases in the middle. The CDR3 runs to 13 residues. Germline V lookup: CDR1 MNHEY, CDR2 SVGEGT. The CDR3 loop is CASRGSGSYEQYV. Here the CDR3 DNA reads TGTGCCAGCAGGGGCAGTGGGTCCTACGAGCAGTACGTC.

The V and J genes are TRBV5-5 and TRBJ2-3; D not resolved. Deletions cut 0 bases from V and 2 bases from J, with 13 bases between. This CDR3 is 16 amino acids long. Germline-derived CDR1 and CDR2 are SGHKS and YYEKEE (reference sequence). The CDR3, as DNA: TGTGCCAGCAGCTTGGGGGTGGATACAGCCACAGATACGCAGTATTTT. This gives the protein CASSLGVDTATDTQYF.

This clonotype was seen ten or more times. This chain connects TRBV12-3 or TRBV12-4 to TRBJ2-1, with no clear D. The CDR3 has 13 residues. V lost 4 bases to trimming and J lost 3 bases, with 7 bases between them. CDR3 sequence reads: CASSSFGYNEQFF. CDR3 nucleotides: TGTGCCAGCAGTTCCTTCGGCTACAATGAGCAGTTCTTC.

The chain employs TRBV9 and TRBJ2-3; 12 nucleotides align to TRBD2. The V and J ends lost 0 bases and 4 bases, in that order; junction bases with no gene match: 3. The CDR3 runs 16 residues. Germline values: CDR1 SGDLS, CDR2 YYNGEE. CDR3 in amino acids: CASSVGLAGVADTQYF. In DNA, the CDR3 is TGTGCCAGCAGCGTAGGACTAGCGGGAGTGGCAGATACGCAGTATTTT.

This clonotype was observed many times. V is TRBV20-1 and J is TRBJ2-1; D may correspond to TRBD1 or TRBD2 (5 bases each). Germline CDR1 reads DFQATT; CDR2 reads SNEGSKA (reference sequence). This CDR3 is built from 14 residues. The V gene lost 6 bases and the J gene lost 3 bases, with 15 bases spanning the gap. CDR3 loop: CSAPVGTYYNEQFF. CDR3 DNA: TGCAGTGCACCTGTAGGGACCTACTACAATGAGCAGTTCTTC.

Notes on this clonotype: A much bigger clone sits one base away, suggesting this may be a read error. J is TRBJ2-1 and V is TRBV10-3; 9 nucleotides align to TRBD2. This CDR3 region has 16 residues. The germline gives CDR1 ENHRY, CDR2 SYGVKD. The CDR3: CAISGRLAESYNKQFF. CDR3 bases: TGTGCCATCAGTGGGAGACTAGCGGAATCCTACAATAAGCAGTTCTTC.

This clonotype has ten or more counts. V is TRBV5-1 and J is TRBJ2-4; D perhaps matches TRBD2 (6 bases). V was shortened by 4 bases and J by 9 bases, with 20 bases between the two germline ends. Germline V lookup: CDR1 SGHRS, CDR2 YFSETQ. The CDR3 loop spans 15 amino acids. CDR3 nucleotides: TGCGCCAGCAGCCGAACCTGGGAGATGGGAGGCATTCAGTACTTC. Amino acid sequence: CASSRTWEMGGIQYF.

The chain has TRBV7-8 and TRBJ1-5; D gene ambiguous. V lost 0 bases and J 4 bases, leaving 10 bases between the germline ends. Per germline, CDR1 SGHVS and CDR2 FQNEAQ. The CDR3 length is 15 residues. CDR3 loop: CASSLASADNQPQHF. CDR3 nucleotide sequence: TGTGCCAGCAGCTTAGCGTCCGCGGATAATCAGCCCCAGCATTTT.

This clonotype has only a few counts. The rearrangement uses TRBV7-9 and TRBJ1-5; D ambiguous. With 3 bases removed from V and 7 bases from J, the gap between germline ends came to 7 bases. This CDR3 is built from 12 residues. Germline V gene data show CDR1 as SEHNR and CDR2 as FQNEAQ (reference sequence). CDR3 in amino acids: CASSFPDQPQHF. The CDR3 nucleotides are TGTGCCAGCAGCTTTCCGGACCAGCCCCAGCATTTT.

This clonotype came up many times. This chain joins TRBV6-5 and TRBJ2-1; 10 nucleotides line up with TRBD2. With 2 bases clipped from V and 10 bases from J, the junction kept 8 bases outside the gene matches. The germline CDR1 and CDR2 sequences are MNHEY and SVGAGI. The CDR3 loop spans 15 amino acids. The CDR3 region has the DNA TGTGCCAGCAGTTACAGAGCGGGAGGGTCCGGGGAGCAGTTCTTC. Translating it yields CASSYRAGGSGEQFF.

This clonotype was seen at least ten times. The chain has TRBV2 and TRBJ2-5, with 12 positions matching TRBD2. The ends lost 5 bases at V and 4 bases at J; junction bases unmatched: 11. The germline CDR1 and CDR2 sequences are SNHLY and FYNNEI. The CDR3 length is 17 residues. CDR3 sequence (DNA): TGTGCCAGCAGTACCTGGACTAGCGGGATAGGGGCAGAGACCCAGTACTTC. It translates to CASSTWTSGIGAETQYF.

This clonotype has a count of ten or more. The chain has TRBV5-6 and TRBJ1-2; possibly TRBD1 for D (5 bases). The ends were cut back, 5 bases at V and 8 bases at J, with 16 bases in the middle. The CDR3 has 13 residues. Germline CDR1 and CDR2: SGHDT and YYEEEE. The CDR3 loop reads CASRRGVPHGYTF. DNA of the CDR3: TGTGCCAGCAGGCGGGGGGTCCCCCACGGCTACACCTTC.

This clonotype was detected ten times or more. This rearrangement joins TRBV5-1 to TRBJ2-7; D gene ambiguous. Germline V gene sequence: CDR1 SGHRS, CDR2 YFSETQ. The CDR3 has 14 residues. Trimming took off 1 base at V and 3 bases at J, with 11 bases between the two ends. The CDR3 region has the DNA TGCGCCAGCAGCTTGTGGGTAGGAGACTACGAGCAGTACGTC. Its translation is CASSLWVGDYEQYV.

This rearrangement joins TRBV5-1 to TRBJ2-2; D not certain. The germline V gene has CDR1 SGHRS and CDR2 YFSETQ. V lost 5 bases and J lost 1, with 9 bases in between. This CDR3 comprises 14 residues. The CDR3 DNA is TGCGCCAGCAGTCCGCGACAGAACACCGGGGAGCTGTTTTTT. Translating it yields CASSPRQNTGELFF.

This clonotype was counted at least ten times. CDR3 region: CASTAPEPRRNEQFF. In DNA form, the CDR3 reads TGTGCCAGTACCGCCCCGGAACCCCGACGGAATGAGCAGTTCTTC. The V call is TRBV19, the J call TRBJ2-1; D remains unclear. Germline V CDR1 and CDR2: LNHDA, SQIVND (reference sequence). Trimming stripped 7 bases from V and 7 bases from J, with 20 bases between. The CDR3 has 15 amino acids.

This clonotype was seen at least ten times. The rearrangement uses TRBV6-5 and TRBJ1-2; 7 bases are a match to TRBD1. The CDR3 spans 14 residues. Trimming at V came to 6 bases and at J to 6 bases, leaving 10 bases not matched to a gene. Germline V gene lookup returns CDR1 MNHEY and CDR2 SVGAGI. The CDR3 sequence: CASSPFTGVHGYTF. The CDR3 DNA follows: TGTGCCAGCAGCCCATTCACAGGGGTTCATGGCTACACCTTC.

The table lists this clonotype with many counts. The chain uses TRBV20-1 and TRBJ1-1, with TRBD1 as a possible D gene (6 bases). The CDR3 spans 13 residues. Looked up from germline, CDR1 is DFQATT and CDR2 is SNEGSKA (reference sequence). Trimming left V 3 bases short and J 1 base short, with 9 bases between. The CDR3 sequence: CSARRGGNTEAFF. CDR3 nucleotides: TGCAGTGCTAGGAGGGGGGGGAACACTGAAGCTTTCTTT.

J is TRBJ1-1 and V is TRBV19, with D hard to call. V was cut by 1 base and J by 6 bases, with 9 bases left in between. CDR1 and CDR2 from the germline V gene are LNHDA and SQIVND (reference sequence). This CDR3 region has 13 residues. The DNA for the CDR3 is TGTGCCAGTAGTATAGGGTCCCGGGCTGAAGCTTTCTTT. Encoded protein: CASSIGSRAEAFF.

The CDR3 region has the DNA TGTGCCAGCAGCTTAACTGGTGGCCAGACCCAGTACTTC. Translating it yields CASSLTGGQTQYF. This rearrangement joins TRBV7-3 to TRBJ2-5, with no clear D. The germline CDR1 and CDR2 sequences are SGHTA and FQGTGA. This CDR3 is built from 13 residues. With 0 bases removed from V and 6 bases from J, the gap between germline ends came to 8 bases.

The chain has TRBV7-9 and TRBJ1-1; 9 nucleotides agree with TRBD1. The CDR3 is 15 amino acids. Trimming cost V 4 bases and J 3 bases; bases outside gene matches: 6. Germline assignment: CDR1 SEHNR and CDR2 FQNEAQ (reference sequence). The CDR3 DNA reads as TGTGCCAGCAGCTGGGGGGACAGGGAAGACACTGAAGCTTTCTTT. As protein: CASSWGDREDTEAFF.

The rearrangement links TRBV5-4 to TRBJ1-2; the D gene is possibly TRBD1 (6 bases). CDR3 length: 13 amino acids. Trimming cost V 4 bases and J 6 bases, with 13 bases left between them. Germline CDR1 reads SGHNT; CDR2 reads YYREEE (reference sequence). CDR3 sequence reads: CASSLTGSDGYTF. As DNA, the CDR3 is TGTGCCAGCAGCCTGACAGGTTCTGATGGCTACACCTTC.

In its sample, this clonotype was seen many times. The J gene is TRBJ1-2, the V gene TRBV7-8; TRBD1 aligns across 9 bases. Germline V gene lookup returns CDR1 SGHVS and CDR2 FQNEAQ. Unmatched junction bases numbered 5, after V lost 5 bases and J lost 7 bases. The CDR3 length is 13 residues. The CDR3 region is CASSSGTGSGYTF. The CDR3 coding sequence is TGTGCCAGCAGCAGTGGGACAGGGAGTGGCTACACCTTC.

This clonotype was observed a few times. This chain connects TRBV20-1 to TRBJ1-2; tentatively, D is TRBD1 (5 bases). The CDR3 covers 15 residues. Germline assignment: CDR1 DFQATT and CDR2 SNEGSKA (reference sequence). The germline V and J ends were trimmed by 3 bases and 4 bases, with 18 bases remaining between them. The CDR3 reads CSASGHRDSPYGYTF. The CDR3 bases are TGCAGTGCTAGCGGGCATAGAGACAGCCCCTATGGCTACACCTTC.